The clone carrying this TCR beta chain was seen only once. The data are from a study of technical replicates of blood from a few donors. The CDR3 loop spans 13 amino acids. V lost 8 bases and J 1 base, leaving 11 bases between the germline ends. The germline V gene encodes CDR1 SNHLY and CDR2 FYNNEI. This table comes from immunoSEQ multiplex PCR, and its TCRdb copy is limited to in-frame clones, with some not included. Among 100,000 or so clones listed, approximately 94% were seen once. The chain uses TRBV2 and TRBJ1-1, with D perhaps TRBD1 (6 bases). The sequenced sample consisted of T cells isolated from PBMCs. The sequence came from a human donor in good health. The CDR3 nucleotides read TGTGCCAGCTTCAGGGGCGAGAACACTGAAGCTTTCTTT. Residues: CASFRGENTEAFF. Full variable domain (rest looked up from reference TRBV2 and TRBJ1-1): EPEVTQTPSHQVTQMGQEVILRCVPISNHLYFYWYRQILGQKVEFLVSFYNNEISEKSEIFDDQFSVERPDGSNFTLKIRSTKLEDSAMYFCASFRGENTEAFFGQGTRLTVV.